Listed below are T cell receptor beta chains from one sample, sequenced in a study of beta chain features in type 1 diabetes. Here immunoSEQ multiplex PCR was the method, and the copy in TCRdb shows in-frame clones only, minus some. The table includes 630,000 or so clones, more than 12% detected once. The sequenced sample consisted of naive CD4+ T cells from blood. These receptors originate from a man aged 18-30 years with type 1 diabetes. Each CDR3 is given with its conserved first and last residue. A D gene is named only where the DNA matches it firmly. Part of the rows lack a size; the others show once, few, many or a class for expanded clones.

D	V	J	size	CDR3	DNA
.	TRBV5-1	TRBJ2-7	.	CASSPGDGAEQYF	TGCGCCAGCAGCCCCGGAGACGGCGCCGAGCAGTACTTC
TRBD2	TRBV6-5	TRBJ2-1	few	CASARQAGGEQFF	TGTGCCAGTGCCCGCCAGGCGGGGGGTGAGCAGTTCTTC
TRBD1	TRBV4-1	TRBJ1-2	.	CASSLRLSGTVNYGYTF	TGCGCCAGCAGCCTAAGATTGTCCGGGACAGTAAACTATGGCTACACCTTC
TRBD1	TRBV5-4	TRBJ1-2	.	CASSSGTGIYGYTF	TGTGCCAGCAGCTCCGGGACAGGGATCTATGGCTACACCTTC
TRBD1	TRBV27	TRBJ1-1	.	CASNNRGVAFF	TGTGCCAGCAATAACAGGGGAGTAGCTTTCTTT
.	TRBV7-2	TRBJ2-5	.	CASSLAQETQYF	TGTGCCAGCAGCTTGGCCCAAGAGACCCAGTACTTC
.	TRBV5-4	TRBJ1-1	.	CASSLTGYQEAFF	TGTGCCAGCAGCCTGACGGGGTACCAAGAAGCTTTCTTT
.	TRBV29-1	TRBJ2-1	.	CSGTIGAGEQFF	TGCAGCGGGACAATAGGAGCGGGTGAGCAGTTCTTC
TRBD2	TRBV7-2	TRBJ2-1	.	CASSLVGGGAYNEQFF	TGTGCCAGCAGCTTAGTAGGCGGGGGGGCCTACAATGAGCAGTTCTTC
TRBD2	TRBV30	TRBJ2-1	.	CARTLAGSSYNEQFF	TGTGCAAGGACGCTAGCGGGGAGCTCCTACAATGAGCAGTTCTTC
TRBD1	TRBV7-9	TRBJ1-1	few	CAIGRDSGRTEAFF	TGTGCCATAGGCCGGGACAGCGGGAGAACTGAAGCTTTCTTT
.	TRBV30	TRBJ2-1	.	CAWSVVAGNEQFF	TGTGCCTGGAGTGTAGTTGCCGGAAATGAGCAGTTCTTC
.	TRBV30	TRBJ1-3	few	CAWSPSGNTIYF	TGTGCCTGGAGTCCGAGCGGAAACACCATATATTTT